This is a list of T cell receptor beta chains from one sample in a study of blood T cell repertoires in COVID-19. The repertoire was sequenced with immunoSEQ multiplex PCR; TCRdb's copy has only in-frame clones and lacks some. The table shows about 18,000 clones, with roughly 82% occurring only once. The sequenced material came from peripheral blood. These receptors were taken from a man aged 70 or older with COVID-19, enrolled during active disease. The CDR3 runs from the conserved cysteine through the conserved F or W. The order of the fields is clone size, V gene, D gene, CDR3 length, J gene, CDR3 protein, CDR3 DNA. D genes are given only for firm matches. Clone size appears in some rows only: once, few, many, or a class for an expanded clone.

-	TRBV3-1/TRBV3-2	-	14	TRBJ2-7	CASSPRQRSYEQYF	TGTGCCAGCAGCCCTCGACAGCGTTCCTACGAGCAGTACTTC
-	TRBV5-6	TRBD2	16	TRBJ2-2	CASSLGLAGVVRELFF	TGTGCCAGCAGCTTGGGTCTAGCGGGAGTAGTTCGGGAGCTGTTTTTT
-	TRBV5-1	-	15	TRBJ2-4	CASSLGAGAKNIQYF	TGCGCCAGCAGCTTGGGGGCCGGTGCCAAAAACATTCAGTACTTC
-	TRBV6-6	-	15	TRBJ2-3	CASSYSKTDSYTQYF	TGTGCCAGCAGTTACTCGAAAACGGACAGCTATACGCAGTATTTT
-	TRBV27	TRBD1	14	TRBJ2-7	CASRKQGIPYEQYF	TGTGCCAGCAGGAAACAGGGGATTCCCTACGAGCAGTACTTC
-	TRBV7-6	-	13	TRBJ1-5	CASSFGGNQPQHF	TGTGCCAGCAGCTTCGGGGGCAATCAGCCCCAGCATTTT
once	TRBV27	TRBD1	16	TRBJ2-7	CASSLRPDRAAYEQYF	TGTGCCAGCAGTTTAAGGCCGGACAGGGCGGCCTACGAGCAGTACTTC
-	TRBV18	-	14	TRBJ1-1	CASSERQGRTEAFF	TGTGCCAGCTCAGAAAGGCAGGGTCGGACTGAAGCTTTCTTT
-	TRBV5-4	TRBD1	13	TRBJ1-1	CASSARGRTEAFF	TGTGCCAGCAGCGCCAGGGGGAGGACTGAAGCTTTCTTT
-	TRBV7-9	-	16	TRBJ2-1	CASSLARWSSYNEQFF	TGTGCCAGCAGCTTAGCGCGTTGGAGCTCCTACAATGAGCAGTTCTTC
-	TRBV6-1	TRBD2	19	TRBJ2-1	CASSEIFWVSGIVHNEQFF	TGTGCCAGCAGTGAAATATTTTGGGTGAGCGGGATAGTGCACAATGAGCAGTTCTTC
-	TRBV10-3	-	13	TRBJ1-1	CAISDLTNTEAFF	TGTGCCATCAGTGACCTTACAAACACTGAAGCTTTCTTT
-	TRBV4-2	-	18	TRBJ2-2	CASSQPYYRVGNTGELFF	TGTGCCAGCAGCCAACCCTATTACAGGGTTGGGAACACCGGGGAGCTGTTTTTT
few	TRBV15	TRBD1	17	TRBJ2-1	CATSPQGQGGFYNEQFF	TGTGCCACCAGCCCTCAAGGACAGGGGGGTTTCTACAATGAGCAGTTCTTC
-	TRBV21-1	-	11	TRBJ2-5	CASSIVETQYF	TGTGCCAGCAGCATAGTAGAGACCCAGTACTTC
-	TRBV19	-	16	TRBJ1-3	CASTGRTRSVGNTIYF	TGTGCCAGCACAGGACGAACGAGGTCGGTTGGAAACACCATATATTTT
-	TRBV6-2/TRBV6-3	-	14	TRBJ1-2	CASSYPDTAGGYTF	TGTGCCAGCAGTTACCCCGACACGGCGGGGGGCTACACCTTC
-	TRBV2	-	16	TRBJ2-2	CASKVSGYANTGELFF	TGTGCCAGCAAAGTTTCAGGTTACGCGAACACCGGGGAGCTGTTTTTT
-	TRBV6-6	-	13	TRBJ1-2	CASSYREVDGYTF	TGTGCCAGCAGTTACCGAGAGGTAGATGGCTACACCTTC
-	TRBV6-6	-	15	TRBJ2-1	CASSSRERRNNEQFF	TGTGCCAGCAGTTCCCGGGAGAGGCGGAACAATGAGCAGTTCTTC
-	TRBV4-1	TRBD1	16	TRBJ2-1	CASSHTDRGIYNEQFF	TGCGCCAGCAGCCATACGGACAGGGGGATTTACAATGAGCAGTTCTTC
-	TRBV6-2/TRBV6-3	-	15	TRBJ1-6	CASSYSTGMNSPLHF	TGTGCCAGCAGTTACTCCACAGGGATGAATTCACCCCTCCACTTT
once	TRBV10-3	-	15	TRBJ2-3	CAISDGTLSTDTQYF	TGTGCCATCAGTGACGGGACTCTGTCCACAGATACGCAGTATTTT
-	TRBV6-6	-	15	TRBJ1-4	CASSYPGGANEKLFF	TGTGCCAGCAGTTACCCCGGAGGAGCTAATGAAAAACTGTTTTTT
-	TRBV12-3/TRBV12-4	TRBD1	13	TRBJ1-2	CASSSTGNYGYTF	TGTGCCAGCAGCTCGACAGGGAACTATGGCTACACCTTC
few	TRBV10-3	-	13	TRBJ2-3	CAISYGSKDTQYF	TGTGCCATCAGTTACGGGAGTAAAGATACGCAGTATTTT
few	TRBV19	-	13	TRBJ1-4	CASSENKNEKLFF	TGTGCCAGTAGCGAGAATAAGAATGAAAAACTGTTTTTT
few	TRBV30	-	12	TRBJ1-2	CAWTGSGLGYTF	TGTGCCTGGACCGGATCGGGGTTGGGCTACACCTTC
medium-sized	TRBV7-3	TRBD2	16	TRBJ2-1	CASSPPTSAANNEQFF	TGTGCCAGCAGCCCCCCTACTAGCGCGGCTAACAATGAGCAGTTCTTC
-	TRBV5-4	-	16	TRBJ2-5	CASSSSPTSSEETQYF	TGTGCCAGCAGCTCATCTCCGACTAGTTCCGAAGAGACCCAGTACTTC
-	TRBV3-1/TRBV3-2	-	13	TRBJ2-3	CASSQDYRDTQYF	TGTGCCAGCAGCCAAGATTACCGGGATACGCAGTATTTT
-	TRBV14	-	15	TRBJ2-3	CASSQGTVSTDTQYF	TGTGCCAGCAGCCAAGGTACAGTTAGCACAGATACGCAGTATTTT
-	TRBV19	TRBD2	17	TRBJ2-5	CASSITSGSFGRETQYF	TGTGCCAGTAGTATAACTAGCGGGAGCTTCGGTAGAGAGACCCAGTACTTC
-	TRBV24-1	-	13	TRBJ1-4	CATSAGLNEKLFF	TGTGCCACCAGTGCAGGGTTAAATGAAAAACTGTTTTTT
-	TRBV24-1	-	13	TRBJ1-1	CATDDPLGTEAFF	TGTGCCACCGATGACCCCCTCGGGACTGAAGCTTTCTTT
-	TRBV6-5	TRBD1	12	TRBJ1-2	CASTRQGGGYTF	TGTGCCAGCACAAGACAGGGAGGTGGCTACACCTTC
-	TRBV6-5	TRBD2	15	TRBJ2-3	CASSNRDYNTDTQYF	TGTGCCAGCAGTAACCGGGACTACAACACAGATACGCAGTATTTT
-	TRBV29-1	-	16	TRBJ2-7	CSVEEDIPGSSYEQYF	TGCAGCGTTGAAGAAGATATCCCCGGGAGCTCCTACGAGCAGTACTTC
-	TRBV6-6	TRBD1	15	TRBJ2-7	CASSYTGQGGYEQYF	TGTGCCAGCAGTTACACGGGACAGGGGGGCTACGAGCAGTACTTC
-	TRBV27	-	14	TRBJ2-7	CASSFSTTSYEQYF	TGTGCCAGCAGTTTCAGTACGACTTCCTACGAGCAGTACTTC
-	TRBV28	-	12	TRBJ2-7	CAIRAAGYEQYF	TGTGCCATCCGGGCAGCAGGGTACGAGCAGTACTTC